The rows below give T cell receptor beta chains drawn from one sample of a study of blood T cell repertoires in COVID-19. Method: immunoSEQ multiplex PCR; TCRdb's copy keeps in-frame clones and lacks some. Here the sample spans fewer than 200,000 clones, less than 85% being singletons. Sequencing was performed on PBMCs or T cells enriched from blood (not recorded which). Receptor source: a woman in her 50s who had recovered from COVID-19. Each CDR3 is given with its conserved first and last residue. A D gene is named only where the DNA matches it firmly. Clone sizes are given selectively: once, few, many, or a class where the clone is expanded.

>few|.|TRBJ1-6|TRBV25-1
CASSFTGKLSPLHF
TGTGCCAGCAGTTTTACGGGGAAACTGTCACCCCTCCACTTT
>.|.|TRBJ1-1|TRBV5-1
CASTGWVNTEAFF
TGCGCCAGCACGGGTTGGGTGAACACTGAAGCTTTCTTT
>few|.|TRBJ1-1|TRBV4-1
CASSQGQANTEAFF
TGCGCCAGCAGCCAAGGACAAGCGAACACTGAAGCTTTCTTT
>.|.|TRBJ1-5|TRBV11-3
CASSGGGGDQPQHF
TGTGCCAGCAGCGGGGGGGGAGGCGATCAGCCCCAGCATTTT
>.|TRBD1|TRBJ1-4|TRBV28
CASRRQGAWEKLFF
TGTGCCAGCAGGCGTCAGGGGGCTTGGGAAAAACTGTTTTTT
>.|.|TRBJ1-5|TRBV2
CASSETGGDQPQHF
TGTGCCAGCAGTGAAACGGGGGGCGATCAGCCCCAGCATTTT
>.|TRBD2|TRBJ2-3|TRBV30
CAWSVTAGGDTQYF
TGTGCCTGGAGTGTTACAGCGGGGGGAGATACGCAGTATTTT
>.|.|TRBJ2-3|TRBV24-1
CATAEGGGTDTQYF
TGTGCCACGGCGGAGGGGGGGGGCACAGATACGCAGTATTTT
>few|TRBD1|TRBJ1-2|TRBV7-9
CASSLRTGNGYTF
TGTGCCAGCAGCTTAAGGACAGGGAACGGCTACACCTTC
>once|.|TRBJ1-6|TRBV12-3/TRBV12-4
CASSFFPGKPLHF
TGTGCCAGCAGTTTCTTTCCGGGAAAACCCCTCCACTTT
>.|.|TRBJ1-2|TRBV12-3/TRBV12-4
CASSLNQGGYTF
TGTGCCAGCAGTTTAAACCAGGGCGGCTACACCTTC
>.|.|TRBJ1-1|TRBV11-3
CASSLFSTEAFF
TGTGCCAGCAGCTTATTCTCGACTGAAGCTTTCTTT
>few|.|TRBJ1-1|TRBV30
CAWSQEVKAFF
TGTGCCTGGAGTCAGGAGGTGAAGGCTTTCTTT
>.|TRBD1|TRBJ1-2|TRBV4-2
CASSRPGTGGDYGYTF
TGTGCCAGCAGCCGCCCCGGGACAGGGGGTGACTATGGCTACACCTTC
>.|TRBD1|TRBJ2-5|TRBV28
CASSFGDRVSETQYF
TGTGCCAGCAGTTTTGGGGACAGGGTTTCGGAGACCCAGTACTTC